What follows describes a single TCR beta chain. Its antigen is currently unknown. A read error may explain this, as a much larger clone is one base away. This sample stems from a study of blood T cells in healthy people across ages. Study results and caveats: Relative to aged donors, long-lived donors carried more naive CD4+ cells and displayed higher diversity.

This CDR3 contains 13 residues. The V gene's germline CDR1 is MNHEY and CDR2 SVGEGT. The use of a sample-barcoded 5' primer and a J-beta primer mix characterized a second PCR of roughly 6 to 11 cycles. TCRdb re-called the 5' RACE reads with MiXCR, one entry per CDR3 protein. The data show hundreds of thousands of distinct CDR3 sequences, with 35% to 50% seen just once and around 30% held by the top ten. This receptor was taken from an older man in good health. The chain joins TRBV6-2 or TRBV6-3 to TRBJ2-3; the D is unclear. The sequencing input was blood. The CDR3 sequence is CASRIDSTDMQYF. CDR3 DNA: TGTGCCAGCAGAATCGATAGCACAGATATGCAGTATTTT.